The 27 T cell receptor beta chains reported below all come from one sample, sequenced in a study of T cell responses to AZD1222 COVID-19 vaccine. Sequencing used immunoSEQ multiplex PCR; TCRdb keeps in-frame clones, though not all of them. This repertoire shows 200,000 or so clones, just over 90% found once; its top ten account for roughly 1%. The starting material was peripheral blood, obtained on day 0 of MenACWY control vaccination. The receptors shown here come from an adult in good health.

This clone was seen once. The J gene is TRBJ1-1, the V gene TRBV12-3 or TRBV12-4, with D uncertain. There are 12 residues in the CDR3. Trimming removed 4 bases at V and 2 bases at J, with 5 bases between. This chain's CDR3 is CASSYPNTEAFF. The CDR3 nucleotides read TGTGCCAGCAGTTACCCAAACACTGAAGCTTTCTTT.

The J gene is TRBJ2-7, the V gene TRBV4-3; D gene uncertain. V was clipped by 0 bases and J by 4 bases, with 10 bases between them. The CDR3 has 14 amino acids. CDR1 and CDR2 from the germline V gene are LGHNA and YSLEER. The CDR3 sequence is CASSQDFQVYEQYF. CDR3 coding DNA: TGCGCCAGCAGCCAAGATTTCCAGGTTTACGAGCAGTACTTC.

The table lists this clone with a count of one. This chain links TRBV4-1 with TRBJ2-1; 10 bases line up with TRBD2. There are 17 residues in the CDR3. CDR1 and CDR2 (germline): MGHRA, YSYEKL. The V segment lost 1 base and the J segment 9 bases; nucleotides outside the gene matches: 12. The CDR3 region is CASSQGFGASGGGEQFF. The DNA of the CDR3 is TGCGCCAGCAGCCAAGGATTTGGGGCTAGCGGGGGCGGTGAGCAGTTCTTC.

This clone showed up just once. The chain carries TRBV5-6 and TRBJ2-2; TRBD2 matches at 13 bases. Germline lookup yields CDR1 SGHDT and CDR2 YYEEEE. Trimming removed 4 bases from V and 0 bases from J; junction bases left unmatched: 3. The CDR3 sequence is 17 residues long. In DNA form, the CDR3 reads TGTGCCAGCAGCGGGGGACTAGCGGGGTCGAACACCGGGGAGCTGTTTTTT. The encoded protein is CASSGGLAGSNTGELFF.

The chain links TRBV12-3 or TRBV12-4 to TRBJ1-1; D is perhaps TRBD1 (5 bases). V dropped 5 bases and J dropped 2 bases, with 9 bases sitting between them. The length of the CDR3 is 13 residues. The CDR3 protein is CASSPDSNTEAFF. CDR3 DNA sequence: TGTGCCAGCAGTCCTGACAGCAACACTGAAGCTTTCTTT.

The chain combines TRBV6-6 with TRBJ1-1; D is unclear. In germline, CDR1 is MNHNY, CDR2 SVGAGI (reference sequence). The CDR3 is made up of 15 amino acids. Trimming took off 6 bases at V and 1 base at J, with 15 bases between the two ends. CDR3 loop: CASRKTEPKNTEAFF. The CDR3 DNA follows: TGTGCCAGCAGGAAAACTGAGCCCAAGAACACTGAAGCTTTCTTT.

V usage is TRBV10-3 and J usage is TRBJ2-1, with D perhaps TRBD2 (5 bases). This CDR3 spans 15 amino acids. The V end was cut by 0 bases, the J end by 9 bases, with 15 bases between. The germline gives CDR1 ENHRY, CDR2 SYGVKD. The CDR3 protein is CAISESTGSPREQFF. The CDR3 nucleotides read TGTGCCATCAGTGAGTCGACGGGGTCCCCCCGTGAGCAGTTCTTC.

The chain is built from TRBV4-2 and TRBJ2-5; the match to TRBD2 covers 8 bases. The CDR3 consists of 18 residues. Germline V lookup: CDR1 LGHNA, CDR2 YNFKEQ. The V segment lost 0 bases and the J segment 0 bases; nucleotides outside the gene matches: 9. The CDR3 region is CASSQDAGGGIYQETQYF. In DNA form, the CDR3 reads TGTGCCAGCAGCCAAGATGCAGGCGGGGGGATATACCAAGAGACCCAGTACTTC.

This clone was seen only a few times. The J gene is TRBJ2-7, the V gene TRBV3-1 (or the pseudogene TRBV3-2); 9 nucleotides agree with TRBD1. This CDR3 has 14 amino acids. The trim removed 4 bases at V and 4 bases at J, leaving 5 bases unmatched. Germline V gene sequence: CDR1 LGHDT, CDR2 YNNKEL (reference sequence). The DNA of the CDR3 is TGTGCCAGCAGCCCATCGGGACAGGGTTACGAGCAGTACTTC. It codes for CASSPSGQGYEQYF.

V and J are TRBV4-1 and TRBJ1-5; D gene uncertain. CDR1 is MGHRA and CDR2 is YSYEKL in the germline V gene. Trimming pared 1 base from V and 2 bases from J, leaving 6 bases between. This CDR3 has 14 residues. The CDR3 spells CASSQVPGNQPQHF. As DNA, the CDR3 is TGCGCCAGCAGCCAAGTGCCAGGCAATCAGCCCCAGCATTTT.

J is TRBJ2-1 and V is TRBV11-2, with D possibly being TRBD1 (5 bases). Germline values: CDR1 SGHAT, CDR2 FQNNGV. V was cut by 3 bases and J by 10 bases, with 13 bases left in between. This CDR3 spans 13 amino acids. CDR3 amino acids: CASSFPPGNEQFF. In nucleotides, the CDR3 is TGTGCCAGCAGCTTCCCGCCAGGGAACGAGCAGTTCTTC.

The chain couples TRBV29-1 to TRBJ1-2, with D unclear. V was pared by 8 bases and J by 7 bases, with 14 bases between. The CDR3 covers 11 residues. The germline V gene has CDR1 SQVTM and CDR2 ANQGSEA. The CDR3 reads CSYWGASGYTF. The CDR3 bases are TGCAGCTACTGGGGAGCAAGTGGCTACACCTTC.

The chain couples TRBV7-9 to TRBJ1-4, with unresolved D. The CDR3 runs 18 residues. Trimming removed 1 base from V and 2 bases from J, with 17 bases in between. Per the germline V gene, CDR1 is SEHNR and CDR2 is FQNEAQ (reference sequence). CDR3 residues: CASSLGVLEGPTNEKLFF. The CDR3 nucleotides read TGTGCCAGCAGCTTAGGGGTTCTGGAGGGCCCCACTAATGAAAAACTGTTTTTT. Full variable domain (outside the CDR3, taken from reference TRBV7-9 and TRBJ1-4): DTGVSQNPRHKITKRGQNVTFRCDPISEHNRLYWYRQTLGQGPEFLTYFQNEAQLEKSRLLSDRFSAERPKGSFSTLEIQRTEQGDSAMYLCASSLGVLEGPTNEKLFFGSGTQLSVL.

V is TRBV28 and J is TRBJ2-7; D gene unclear. CDR3 size: 10 residues. Trimming shortened V by 6 bases and J by 3 bases, and 3 bases separated the two germline ends. The germline CDR1 and CDR2 sequences are MDHEN and SYDVKM. The CDR3 region has the DNA TGTGCCAGCAGCCACTACGAGCAGTACTTC. This encodes CASSHYEQYF.

The chain is built from TRBV5-8 and TRBJ2-3; tentative D call: TRBD1 (6 bases). Germline CDR1 SGHTS, CDR2 YDEGEE. The germline V and J ends were trimmed by 0 bases and 3 bases, with 14 bases remaining between them. CDR3 length: 16 amino acids. The CDR3 sequence: CASSLVAVRGTDTQYF. For the CDR3, the DNA is TGTGCCAGCAGCTTGGTGGCGGTCAGGGGTACAGATACGCAGTATTTT.

This rearrangement joins TRBV5-4 to TRBJ1-1; TRBD1 agrees at 7 bases. Germline V lookup: CDR1 SGHNT, CDR2 YYREEE (reference sequence). The junction had 15 bases not matched to a gene; V was cut back by 4 bases and J by 6 bases. The CDR3 loop spans 16 amino acids. CDR3 region: CASSPNPAGTVAEAFF. The CDR3 nucleotides read TGTGCCAGCAGCCCTAACCCAGCCGGGACAGTCGCTGAAGCTTTCTTT.

The rearrangement uses TRBV27 and TRBJ1-4; no reliable D call. Germline CDR1 is MNHEY and CDR2 is SMNVEV (reference sequence). V lost 5 bases, J lost 8 bases, and 15 bases lay in between. The CDR3 spans 14 residues. The chain's CDR3 is CASSPRVGREKLFF. CDR3 bases: TGTGCCAGCAGTCCGCGGGTAGGGCGGGAAAAACTGTTTTTT.

The gene calls are TRBV7-9 and TRBJ1-1; unclear D gene. The CDR3 spans 15 residues. The germline V and J ends were trimmed by 3 bases and 2 bases, with 13 bases remaining between them. In germline, CDR1 is SEHNR, CDR2 FQNEAQ (reference sequence). For the CDR3, the DNA is TGTGCCAGCAGCTTTAGTTACAGTGGTAACACTGAAGCTTTCTTT. It translates to CASSFSYSGNTEAFF.

V gene TRBV12-3 or TRBV12-4 combines with J gene TRBJ1-2, with 8 bases lining up with TRBD1. The V segment lost 6 bases and the J segment 7 bases; nucleotides outside the gene matches: 4. The CDR3 has 12 residues. The CDR3 DNA follows: TGTGCCAGCAGCGGACAGGGCCGTGGCTACACCTTC. Translation gives CASSGQGRGYTF.

This clone was found once. V gene TRBV30 combines with J gene TRBJ2-1; D gene uncertain. The CDR3 is made up of 11 amino acids. Germline values: CDR1 GTSNPN, CDR2 SVGIG (reference sequence). Trimming shortened V by 4 bases and J by 6 bases, and 7 bases separated the two germline ends. The CDR3, as DNA: TGTGCCTGGAACGGTGGCAATGAGCAGTTCTTC. Amino acids: CAWNGGNEQFF.

This clone occurred once. The rearrangement uses TRBV25-1 and TRBJ1-1; unclear D gene. V was pared by 5 bases and J by 3 bases, with 7 bases between. This CDR3 is built from 12 residues. Germline V gives CDR1 MGHDK, CDR2 SYGVNS. The CDR3: CASSFGHTEAFF. CDR3 nucleotides: TGTGCCAGCAGTTTCGGCCACACTGAAGCTTTCTTT.

DNA of the CDR3: TGTGCCAGCAGTTTATTGAACATGAACACTGAAGCTTTCTTT. It encodes CASSLLNMNTEAFF. This chain links TRBV27 with TRBJ1-1; no reliable D call. Germline loops: CDR1 MNHEY, CDR2 SMNVEV (reference sequence). V was cut by 1 base and J by 0 bases, with 6 bases left in between. This CDR3 contains 14 residues.

The chain has TRBV6-5 and TRBJ2-3; D unclear. The CDR3 covers 13 residues. Trimming removed 2 bases from V and 2 bases from J, with 5 bases in between. Per the germline V gene, CDR1 is MNHEY and CDR2 is SVGAGI. Here the CDR3 DNA reads TGTGCCAGCAGTTACGTAATCACAGATACGCAGTATTTT. This sequence encodes CASSYVITDTQYF.

The chain carries TRBV19 and TRBJ1-1, with 7 bases that match TRBD1. The CDR3 has 13 residues. Germline V gives CDR1 LNHDA, CDR2 SQIVND (reference sequence). V lost 5 bases to trimming and J lost 7 bases; unmatched junction nucleotides: 7. CDR3 bases: TGTGCCAGTAGTCCACAGGGGTGGAATGAAGCTTTCTTT. Translating gives CASSPQGWNEAFF.

The chain carries TRBV10-2 and TRBJ1-6; the D gene is possibly TRBD1 (6 bases). Germline lookup yields CDR1 WSHSY and CDR2 SAAADI. This CDR3 has 12 amino acids. V was trimmed by 7 bases and J by 7 bases, leaving 8 bases between them. The CDR3 coding sequence is TGCGCCAGCACGGACAGCAATTCACCCCTCCACTTT. Its protein product is CASTDSNSPLHF.

The V and J genes are TRBV5-8 and TRBJ2-3; possible D gene TRBD2, 6 bases. Germline V gene data show CDR1 as SGHTS and CDR2 as YDEGEE. Trimming removed 3 bases from V and 2 bases from J, with 7 bases in between. The CDR3 consists of 13 residues. Here the CDR3 DNA reads TGTGCCAGCAGCTGGGGGGTCACAGATACGCAGTATTTT. It yields the protein CASSWGVTDTQYF. The full variable domain, in which reference TRBV5-8 and TRBJ2-3 provide the parts outside the CDR3, is EAGVTQSPTHLIKTRGQQATLRCSPISGHTSVYWYQQALGLGLQFLLWYDEGEERNRGNFPPRFSGRQFPNYSSELNVNALELEDSALYLCASSWGVTDTQYFGPGTRLTVL.

CDR3 sequence (DNA): TGTGCCAGCTCACGCCTCCATGGCGAGGTTAGCAATGAGCAGTTCTTC. Its protein product is CASSRLHGEVSNEQFF. This chain uses TRBV18 with TRBJ2-1; D gene unclear. Germline V gives CDR1 KGHSH, CDR2 LQKENI. V dropped 4 bases and J dropped 6 bases, with 19 bases sitting between them. This CDR3 region has 16 residues.